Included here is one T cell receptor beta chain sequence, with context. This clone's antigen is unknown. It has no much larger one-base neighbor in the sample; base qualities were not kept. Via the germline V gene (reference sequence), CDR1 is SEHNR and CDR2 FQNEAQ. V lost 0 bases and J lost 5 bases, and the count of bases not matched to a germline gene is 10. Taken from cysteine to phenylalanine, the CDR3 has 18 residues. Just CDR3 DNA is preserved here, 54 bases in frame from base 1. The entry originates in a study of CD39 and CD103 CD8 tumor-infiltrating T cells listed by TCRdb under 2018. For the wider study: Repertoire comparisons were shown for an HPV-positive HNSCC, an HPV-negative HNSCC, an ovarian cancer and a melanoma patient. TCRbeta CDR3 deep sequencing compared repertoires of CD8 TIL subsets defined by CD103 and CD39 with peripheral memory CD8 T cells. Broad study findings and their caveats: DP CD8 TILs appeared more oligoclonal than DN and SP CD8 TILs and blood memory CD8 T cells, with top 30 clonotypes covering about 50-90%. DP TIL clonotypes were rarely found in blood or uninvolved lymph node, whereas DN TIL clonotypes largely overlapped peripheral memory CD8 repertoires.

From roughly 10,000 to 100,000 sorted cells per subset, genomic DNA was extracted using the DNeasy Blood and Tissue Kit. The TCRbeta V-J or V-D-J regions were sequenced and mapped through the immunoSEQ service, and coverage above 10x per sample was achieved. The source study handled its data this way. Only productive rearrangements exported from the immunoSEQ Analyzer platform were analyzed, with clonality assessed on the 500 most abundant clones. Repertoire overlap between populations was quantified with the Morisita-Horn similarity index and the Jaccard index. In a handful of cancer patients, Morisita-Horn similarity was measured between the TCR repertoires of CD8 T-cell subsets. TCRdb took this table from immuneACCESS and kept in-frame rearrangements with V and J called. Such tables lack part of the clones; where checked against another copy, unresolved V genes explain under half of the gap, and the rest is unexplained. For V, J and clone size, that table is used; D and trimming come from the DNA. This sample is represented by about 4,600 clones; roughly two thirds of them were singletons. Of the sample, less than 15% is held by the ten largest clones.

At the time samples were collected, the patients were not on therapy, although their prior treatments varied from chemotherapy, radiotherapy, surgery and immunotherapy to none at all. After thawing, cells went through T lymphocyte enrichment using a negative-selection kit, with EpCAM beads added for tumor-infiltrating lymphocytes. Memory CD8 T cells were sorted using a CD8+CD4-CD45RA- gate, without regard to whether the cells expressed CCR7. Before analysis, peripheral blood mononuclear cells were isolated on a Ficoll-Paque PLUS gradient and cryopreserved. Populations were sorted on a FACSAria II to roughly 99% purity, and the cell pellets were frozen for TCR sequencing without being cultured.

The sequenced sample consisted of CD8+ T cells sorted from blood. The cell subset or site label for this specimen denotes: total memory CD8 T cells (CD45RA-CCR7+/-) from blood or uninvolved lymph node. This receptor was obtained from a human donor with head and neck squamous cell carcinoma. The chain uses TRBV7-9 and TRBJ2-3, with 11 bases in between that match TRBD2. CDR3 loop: CASSLALGSGGALDTQYF. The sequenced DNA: TGTGCCAGCAGCTTAGCGCTTGGTAGCGGGGGGGCGTTAGATACGCAGTATTTT.